The clone carrying this TCR beta chain was recorded at least ten times. This sample is part of a study of Graves' ophthalmopathy and Graves' hyperthyroidism. From RNA, the CDR3 regions of TCR beta chains were amplified and sequenced. HTBI-primed first-round RT-PCR preceded second-round multiplex PCR. TCRdb itself ran the multiplex PCR reads through MiXCR, one entry per CDR3 protein. Here the sample spans hundreds of thousands of distinct CDR3 sequences, roughly 20% being singletons. This CDR3 has 11 residues. Trimming pared 8 bases from V and 8 bases from J, leaving 12 bases between. Germline CDR1 and CDR2: MNHEY and SVGAGI. A follow-up of 18 months without ophthalmopathy meant that hyperthyroidism was stable. Hyperthyroidism patients had new diagnoses, durations under 2 months, and ages of 18 to 65. Excluded were patients with other autoimmune diseases, uncontrolled infections, pregnancy or lactation. It was on clinical symptoms, serum thyroxine, TRAb, thyroid ultrasound and orbital computed tomography that diagnosis relied.

This sequence was found in a woman younger than 35 with stable Graves' hyperthyroidism. The chain links TRBV6-5 to TRBJ1-2; D may be TRBD1 (6 bases). Sequencing input: peripheral blood. The CDR3 spells CASWGGGGYTF. CDR3 in DNA: TGTGCCAGCTGGGGAGGGGGAGGCTACACCTTC.